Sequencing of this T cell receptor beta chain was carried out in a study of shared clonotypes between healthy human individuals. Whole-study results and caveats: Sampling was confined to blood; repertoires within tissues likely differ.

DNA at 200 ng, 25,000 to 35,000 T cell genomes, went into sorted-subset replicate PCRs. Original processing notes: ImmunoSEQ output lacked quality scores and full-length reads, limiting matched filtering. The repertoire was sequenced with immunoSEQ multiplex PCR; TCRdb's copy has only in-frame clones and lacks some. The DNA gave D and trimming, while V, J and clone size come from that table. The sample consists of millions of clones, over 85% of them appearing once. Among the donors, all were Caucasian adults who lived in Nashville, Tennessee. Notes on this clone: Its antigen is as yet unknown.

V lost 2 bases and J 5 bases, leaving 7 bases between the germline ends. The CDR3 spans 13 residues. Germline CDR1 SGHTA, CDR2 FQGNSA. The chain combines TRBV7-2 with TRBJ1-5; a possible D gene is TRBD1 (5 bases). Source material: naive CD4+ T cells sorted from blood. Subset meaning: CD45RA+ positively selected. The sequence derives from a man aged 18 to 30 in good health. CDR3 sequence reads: CASSLKTDQPQHF. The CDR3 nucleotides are TGTGCCAGCAGCTTAAAGACAGATCAGCCCCAGCATTTT. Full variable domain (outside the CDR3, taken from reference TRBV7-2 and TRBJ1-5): GAGVSQSPSNKVTEKGKDVELRCDPISGHTALYWYRQSLGQGLEFLIYFQGNSAPDKSGLPSDRFSAERTGGSVSTLTIQRTQQEDSAVYLCASSLKTDQPQHFGDGTRLSIL.